These T cell receptor beta chains were read from a single sample in a study of cytomegalovirus exposure and HLA in healthy donors. The data were produced by immunoSEQ multiplex PCR, yet TCRdb's version contains in-frame clones alone and is incomplete. The data contain over 100,000 clones, over 60% of them singletons. Specimen: PBMCs. Receptors originate from a man aged 25-45 years in good health and CMV-seropositive. The CDR3 runs from the conserved cysteine through the conserved F or W. A D gene is named only where the DNA matches it firmly. Expanded clones are given a class, and other clones once, few, many or no size at all.

J: TRBJ1-3; V: TRBV10-3; size: -; D: TRBD1; CDR3: CAISETGAGNTIYF; DNA: TGTGCCATCAGTGAGACAGGGGCGGGAAACACCATATATTTT
J: TRBJ2-7; V: TRBV4-1; size: -; D: TRBD2; CDR3: CASSQERLAGRYITYEQYF; DNA: TGCGCCAGCAGCCAAGAGAGGCTAGCGGGGCGATACATCACCTACGAGCAGTACTTC
J: TRBJ2-2; V: TRBV27; size: -; D: TRBD2; CDR3: CASSSPWSGRNTGELFF; DNA: TGTGCCAGCAGTTCCCCATGGAGCGGGAGGAACACCGGGGAGCTGTTTTTT
J: TRBJ1-2; V: TRBV21-1; size: -; D: -; CDR3: CASQTGGAGYTF; DNA: TGTGCCAGCCAGACAGGGGGGGCAGGCTACACCTTC
J: TRBJ1-1; V: TRBV10-1; size: -; D: -; CDR3: CASSESSSAKAFF; DNA: TGCGCCAGCAGTGAGTCGAGCTCAGCGAAAGCTTTCTTT
J: TRBJ2-1; V: TRBV18; size: -; D: -; CDR3: CASSPPLNEQFF; DNA: TGTGCCAGCTCACCACCGTTAAATGAGCAGTTCTTC
J: TRBJ1-2; V: TRBV4-1; size: few; D: -; CDR3: CASSQDDGARSGYGYTF; DNA: TGCGCCAGCAGCCAAGATGATGGGGCTAGATCTGGTTATGGCTACACCTTC
J: TRBJ2-3; V: TRBV11-3; size: -; D: TRBD1; CDR3: CASSLGTGTYTDTQYF; DNA: TGTGCCAGCAGCTTAGGGACAGGAACTTACACAGATACGCAGTATTTT
J: TRBJ1-1; V: TRBV29-1; size: -; D: -; CDR3: CSVEGHANTEAFF; DNA: TGCAGCGTCGAGGGACACGCGAACACTGAAGCTTTCTTT
J: TRBJ1-5; V: TRBV15; size: -; D: TRBD1; CDR3: CATSRDRVSNQPQHF; DNA: TGTGCCACCAGCAGGGACAGGGTCAGCAATCAGCCCCAGCATTTT
J: TRBJ1-1; V: TRBV28; size: -; D: -; CDR3: CASSKRRITEAFF; DNA: TGTGCCAGCAGTAAACGGAGAATCACTGAAGCTTTCTTT
J: TRBJ1-5; V: TRBV28; size: -; D: -; CDR3: CASSLILQEPQHF; DNA: TGTGCCAGCAGTTTAATTTTGCAGGAGCCCCAGCATTTT
J: TRBJ1-2; V: TRBV11-2; size: -; D: -; CDR3: CASSPLRDINYGYTF; DNA: TGTGCCAGCAGCCCCCTCCGGGACATTAACTATGGCTACACCTTC
J: TRBJ1-4; V: TRBV4-1; size: few; D: -; CDR3: CASSLMGAATNEKLFF; DNA: TGCGCCAGCAGCCTGATGGGCGCTGCAACTAATGAAAAACTGTTTTTT
J: TRBJ2-6; V: TRBV15; size: -; D: -; CDR3: CATSRDHIRTGANVLTF; DNA: TGTGCCACCAGCAGAGATCACATCCGCACTGGGGCCAACGTCCTGACTTTC
J: TRBJ2-7; V: TRBV18; size: -; D: TRBD1; CDR3: CASSPRDSYEQYF; DNA: TGTGCCAGCTCGCCCCGGGACAGCTACGAGCAGTACTTC
J: TRBJ1-1; V: TRBV2; size: -; D: -; CDR3: CARDSGNTEAFF; DNA: TGTGCCAGGGACTCAGGGAACACTGAAGCTTTCTTT
J: TRBJ1-4; V: TRBV5-1; size: -; D: TRBD1; CDR3: CASSLVGGPNEKLFF; DNA: TGCGCCAGCAGCTTGGTAGGGGGCCCTAATGAAAAACTGTTTTTT
J: TRBJ2-7; V: TRBV27; size: -; D: TRBD2; CDR3: CASSLVVRGGEQYF; DNA: TGTGCCAGCAGTTTAGTTGTTCGGGGGGGGGAGCAGTACTTC
J: TRBJ2-7; V: TRBV7-9; size: -; D: -; CDR3: CASSLETTYEQYF; DNA: TGTGCCAGCAGCCTAGAGACAACCTACGAGCAGTACTTC
J: TRBJ1-5; V: TRBV5-5; size: -; D: TRBD1; CDR3: CASSLAGQGANQPQHF; DNA: TGTGCCAGCAGCTTGGCTGGACAGGGGGCGAATCAGCCCCAGCATTTT
J: TRBJ1-5; V: TRBV2; size: -; D: -; CDR3: CASSEEVAGNQPQHF; DNA: TGTGCCAGCAGTGAAGAGGTGGCAGGGAATCAGCCCCAGCATTTT
J: TRBJ1-2; V: TRBV9; size: -; D: TRBD1; CDR3: CASSESTGGVYGYTF; DNA: TGTGCCAGCAGCGAATCCACAGGGGGCGTCTATGGCTACACCTTC
J: TRBJ2-7; V: TRBV7-2; size: -; D: -; CDR3: CASSPNFYEQYF; DNA: TGTGCCAGCAGTCCTAATTTCTACGAGCAGTACTTC
J: TRBJ2-7; V: TRBV12-5; size: -; D: TRBD1; CDR3: CASGLTGGYEQYF; DNA: TGTGCTAGTGGTTTGACAGGGGGCTACGAGCAGTACTTC
J: TRBJ2-2; V: TRBV7-3; size: few; D: TRBD1; CDR3: CASRSSQTGVGELFF; DNA: TGTGCCAGCAGATCGAGCCAGACAGGGGTCGGGGAGCTGTTTTTT
J: TRBJ2-2; V: TRBV7-2; size: -; D: TRBD2; CDR3: CASSLSAGGPGTGELFF; DNA: TGTGCCAGCAGCTTATCAGCGGGGGGGCCGGGCACCGGGGAGCTGTTTTTT